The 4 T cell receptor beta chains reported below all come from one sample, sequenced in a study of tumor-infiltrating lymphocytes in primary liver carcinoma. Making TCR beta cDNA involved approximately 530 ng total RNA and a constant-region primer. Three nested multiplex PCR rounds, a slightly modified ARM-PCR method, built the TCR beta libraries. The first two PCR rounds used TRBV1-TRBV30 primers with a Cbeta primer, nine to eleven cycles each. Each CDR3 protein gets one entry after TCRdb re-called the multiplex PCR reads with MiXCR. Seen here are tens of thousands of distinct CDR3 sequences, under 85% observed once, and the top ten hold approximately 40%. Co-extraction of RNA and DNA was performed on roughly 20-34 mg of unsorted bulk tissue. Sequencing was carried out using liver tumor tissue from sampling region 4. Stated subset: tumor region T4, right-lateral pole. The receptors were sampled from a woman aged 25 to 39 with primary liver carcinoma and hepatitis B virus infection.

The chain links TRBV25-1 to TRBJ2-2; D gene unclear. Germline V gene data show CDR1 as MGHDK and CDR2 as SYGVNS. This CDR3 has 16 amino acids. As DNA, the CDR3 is TGTGCACTTCACGGCGCTTCGTCGTCTTACACCGGGGAGCTGTTTTTT. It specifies CALHGASSSYTGELFF.

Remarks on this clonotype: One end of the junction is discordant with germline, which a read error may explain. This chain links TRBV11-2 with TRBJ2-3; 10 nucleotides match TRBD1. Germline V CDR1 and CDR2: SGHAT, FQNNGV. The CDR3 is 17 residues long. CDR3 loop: CASSLGGQGCFKDTQYF. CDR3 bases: TGTGCTAGCAGCTTAGGGGGACAGGGGTGTTTCAAAGATACGCAGTATTTT.

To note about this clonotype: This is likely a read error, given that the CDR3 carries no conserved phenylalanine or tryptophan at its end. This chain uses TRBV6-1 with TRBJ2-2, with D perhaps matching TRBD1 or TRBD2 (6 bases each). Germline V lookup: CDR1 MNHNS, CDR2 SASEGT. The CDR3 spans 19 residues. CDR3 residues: CTSNETLPGGAANTGELFY. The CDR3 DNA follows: TGTACCAGCAATGAAACCCTTCCCGGGGGCGCCGCGAACACCGGGGAGCTGTTTTAT.

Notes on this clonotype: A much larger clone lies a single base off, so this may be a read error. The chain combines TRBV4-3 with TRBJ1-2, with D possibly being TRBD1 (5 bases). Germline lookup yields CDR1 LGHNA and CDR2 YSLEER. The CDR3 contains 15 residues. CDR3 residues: CAGSQDWGRVDGYAF. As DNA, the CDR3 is TGCGCCGGCAGCCAAGACTGGGGCAGGGTGGATGGCTACGCCTTC.